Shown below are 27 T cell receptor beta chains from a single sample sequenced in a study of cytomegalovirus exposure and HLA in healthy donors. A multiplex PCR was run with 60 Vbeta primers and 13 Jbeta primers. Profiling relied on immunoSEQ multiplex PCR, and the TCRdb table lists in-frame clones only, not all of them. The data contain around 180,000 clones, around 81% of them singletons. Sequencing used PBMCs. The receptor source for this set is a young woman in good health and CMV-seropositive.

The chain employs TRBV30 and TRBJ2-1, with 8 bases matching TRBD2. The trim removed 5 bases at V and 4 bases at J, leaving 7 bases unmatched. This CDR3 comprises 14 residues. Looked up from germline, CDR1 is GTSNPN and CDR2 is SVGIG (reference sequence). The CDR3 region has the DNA TGTGCCTGGGAGCTAGCGGGTTCTTACAATGAGCAGTTCTTC. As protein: CAWELAGSYNEQFF.

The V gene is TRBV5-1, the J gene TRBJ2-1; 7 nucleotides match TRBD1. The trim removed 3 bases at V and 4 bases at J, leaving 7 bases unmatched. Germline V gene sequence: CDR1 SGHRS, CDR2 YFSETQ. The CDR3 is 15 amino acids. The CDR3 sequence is CASSSTGTVYNEQFF. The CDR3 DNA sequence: TGCGCCAGCAGCTCGACCGGGACAGTATACAATGAGCAGTTCTTC.

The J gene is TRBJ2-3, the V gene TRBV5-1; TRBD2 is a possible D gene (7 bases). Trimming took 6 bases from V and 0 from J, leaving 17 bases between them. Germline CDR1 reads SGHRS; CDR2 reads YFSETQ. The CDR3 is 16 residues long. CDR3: CASKVGGGRSTDTQYF. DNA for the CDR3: TGCGCCAGCAAAGTCGGCGGGGGCCGTAGCACAGATACGCAGTATTTT.

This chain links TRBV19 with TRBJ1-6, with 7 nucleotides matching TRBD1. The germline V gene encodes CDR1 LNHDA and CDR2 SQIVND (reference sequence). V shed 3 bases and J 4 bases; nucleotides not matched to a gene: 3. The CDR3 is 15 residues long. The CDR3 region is CASSMQGVYNSPLHF. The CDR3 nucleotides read TGTGCCAGTAGTATGCAGGGGGTATATAATTCACCCCTCCACTTT.

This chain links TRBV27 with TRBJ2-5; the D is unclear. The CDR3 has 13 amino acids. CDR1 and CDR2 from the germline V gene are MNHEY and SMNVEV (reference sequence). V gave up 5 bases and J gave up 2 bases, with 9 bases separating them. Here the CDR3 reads CASSEAQQETQYF. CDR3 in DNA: TGTGCCAGCAGTGAAGCCCAACAAGAGACCCAGTACTTC.

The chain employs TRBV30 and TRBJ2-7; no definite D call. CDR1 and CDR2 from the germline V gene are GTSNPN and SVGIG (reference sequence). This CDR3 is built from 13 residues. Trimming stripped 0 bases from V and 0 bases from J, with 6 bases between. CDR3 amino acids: CAWSVGSSYEQYF. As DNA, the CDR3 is TGTGCCTGGAGTGTTGGCAGCTCCTACGAGCAGTACTTC.

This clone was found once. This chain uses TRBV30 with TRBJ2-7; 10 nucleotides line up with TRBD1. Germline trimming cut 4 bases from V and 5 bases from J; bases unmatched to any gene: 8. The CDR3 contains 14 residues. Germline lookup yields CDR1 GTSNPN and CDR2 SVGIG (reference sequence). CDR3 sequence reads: CAWNRDRGGDEQYF. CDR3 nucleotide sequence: TGTGCCTGGAATAGGGACAGGGGTGGGGACGAGCAGTACTTC.

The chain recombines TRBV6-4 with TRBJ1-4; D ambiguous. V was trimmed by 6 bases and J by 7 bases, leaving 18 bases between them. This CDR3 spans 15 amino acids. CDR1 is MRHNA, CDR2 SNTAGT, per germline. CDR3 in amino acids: CASSPSPGMSEKLFF. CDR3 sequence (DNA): TGTGCCAGCAGCCCCTCCCCGGGTATGAGTGAAAAACTGTTTTTT.

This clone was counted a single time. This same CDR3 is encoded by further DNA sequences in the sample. The CDR3 loop reads CASSQGQGNEKLFF. CDR3 coding DNA: TGCGCCAGCAGCCAAGGACAGGGGAATGAAAAACTGTTTTTT. This chain connects TRBV4-1 to TRBJ1-4, with TRBD1 matching 8 bases. Germline V gene sequence: CDR1 MGHRA, CDR2 YSYEKL. V lost 1 base to trimming and J lost 5 bases; unmatched junction nucleotides: 0. The CDR3 has 14 residues.

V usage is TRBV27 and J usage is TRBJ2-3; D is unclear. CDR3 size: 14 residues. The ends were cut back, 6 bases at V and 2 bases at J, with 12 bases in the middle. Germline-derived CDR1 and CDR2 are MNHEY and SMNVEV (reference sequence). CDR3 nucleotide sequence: TGTGCCAGCAGCCGAGGATTCGTCACAGATACGCAGTATTTT. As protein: CASSRGFVTDTQYF.

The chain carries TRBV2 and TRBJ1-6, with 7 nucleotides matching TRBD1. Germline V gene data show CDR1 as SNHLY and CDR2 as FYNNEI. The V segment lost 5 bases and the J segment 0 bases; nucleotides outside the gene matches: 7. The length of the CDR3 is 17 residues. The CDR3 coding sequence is TGTGCCAGCAGTCTACGACAGGGATCCTCCTATAATTCACCCCTCCACTTT. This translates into CASSLRQGSSYNSPLHF.

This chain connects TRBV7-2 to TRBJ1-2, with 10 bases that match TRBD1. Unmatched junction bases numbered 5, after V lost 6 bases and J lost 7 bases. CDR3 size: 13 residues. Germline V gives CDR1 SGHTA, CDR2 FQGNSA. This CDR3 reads CASSRQGAVGYTF. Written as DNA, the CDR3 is TGTGCCAGCAGTCGACAGGGGGCTGTTGGCTACACCTTC.

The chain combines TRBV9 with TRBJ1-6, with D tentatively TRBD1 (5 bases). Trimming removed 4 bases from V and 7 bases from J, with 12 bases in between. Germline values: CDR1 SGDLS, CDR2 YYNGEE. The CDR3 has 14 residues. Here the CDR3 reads CASSRTQINSPLHF. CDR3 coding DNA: TGTGCCAGCAGCAGGACACAGATCAATTCACCCCTCCACTTT.

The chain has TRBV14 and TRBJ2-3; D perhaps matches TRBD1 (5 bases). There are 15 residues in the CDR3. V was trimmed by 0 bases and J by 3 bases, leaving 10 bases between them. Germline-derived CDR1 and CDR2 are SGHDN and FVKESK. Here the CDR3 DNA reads TGTGCCAGCAGCCAAGATTCAGGGTGGACAGATACGCAGTATTTT. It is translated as CASSQDSGWTDTQYF.

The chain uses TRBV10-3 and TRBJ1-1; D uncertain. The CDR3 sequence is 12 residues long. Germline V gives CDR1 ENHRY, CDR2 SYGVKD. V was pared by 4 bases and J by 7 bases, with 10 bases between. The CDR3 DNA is TGTGCCATCAGTGGGCCGTCAGTTGAAGCTTTCTTT. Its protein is CAISGPSVEAFF.

The CDR3 bases are TGTGCCAGCGGGAAGGGGGGGAGCTCCTACGAGCAGTACTTC. As protein: CASGKGGSSYEQYF. This rearrangement joins TRBV2 to TRBJ2-5; perhaps TRBD2 as D (7 bases). The end of the DNA is better explained by TRBJ2-7, so the J call may be wrong. The CDR3 runs 14 residues. Germline-derived CDR1 and CDR2 are SNHLY and FYNNEI.

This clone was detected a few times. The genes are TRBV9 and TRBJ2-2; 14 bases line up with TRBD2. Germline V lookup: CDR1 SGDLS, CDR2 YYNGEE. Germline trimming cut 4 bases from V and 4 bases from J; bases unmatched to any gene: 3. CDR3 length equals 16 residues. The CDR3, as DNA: TGTGCCAGCAGCCCGGGGACTAGCGGGGGCACCGGGGAGCTGTTTTTT. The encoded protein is CASSPGTSGGTGELFF.

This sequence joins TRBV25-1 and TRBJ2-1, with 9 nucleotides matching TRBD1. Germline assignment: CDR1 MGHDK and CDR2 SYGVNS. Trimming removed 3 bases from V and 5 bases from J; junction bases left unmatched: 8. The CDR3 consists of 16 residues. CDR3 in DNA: TGTGCCAGCAGTGATGGGACGGGACAGGGCCACAATGAGCAGTTCTTC. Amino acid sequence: CASSDGTGQGHNEQFF.

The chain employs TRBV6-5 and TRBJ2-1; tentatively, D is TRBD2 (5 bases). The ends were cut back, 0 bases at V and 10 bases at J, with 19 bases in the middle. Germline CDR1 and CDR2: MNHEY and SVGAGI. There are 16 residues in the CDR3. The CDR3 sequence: CASSYSWNAPQREQFF. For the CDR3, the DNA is TGTGCCAGCAGTTACTCGTGGAATGCGCCCCAGCGGGAGCAGTTCTTC.

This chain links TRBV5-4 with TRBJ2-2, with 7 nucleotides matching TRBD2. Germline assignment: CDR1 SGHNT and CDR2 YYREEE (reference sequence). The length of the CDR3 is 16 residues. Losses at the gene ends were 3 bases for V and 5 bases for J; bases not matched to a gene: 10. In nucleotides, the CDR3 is TGTGCCAGCAGCTCGGGGGGAAGTTCGCCAACCGGGGAGCTGTTTTTT. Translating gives CASSSGGSSPTGELFF.

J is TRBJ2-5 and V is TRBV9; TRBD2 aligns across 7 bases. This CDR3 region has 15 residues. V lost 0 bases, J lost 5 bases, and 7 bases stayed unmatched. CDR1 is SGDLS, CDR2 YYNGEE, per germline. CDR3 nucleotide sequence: TGTGCCAGCAGCGTAGGTCAGGCGGGGGAGGAGACCCAGTACTTC. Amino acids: CASSVGQAGEETQYF.

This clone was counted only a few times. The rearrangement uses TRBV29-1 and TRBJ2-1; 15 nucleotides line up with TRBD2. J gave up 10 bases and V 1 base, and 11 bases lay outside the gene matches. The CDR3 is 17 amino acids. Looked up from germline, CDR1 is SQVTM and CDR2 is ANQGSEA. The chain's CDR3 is CSVEGGLAGGAPAEQFF. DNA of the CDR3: TGCAGCGTTGAAGGGGGACTAGCGGGGGGCGCCCCCGCGGAGCAGTTCTTC.

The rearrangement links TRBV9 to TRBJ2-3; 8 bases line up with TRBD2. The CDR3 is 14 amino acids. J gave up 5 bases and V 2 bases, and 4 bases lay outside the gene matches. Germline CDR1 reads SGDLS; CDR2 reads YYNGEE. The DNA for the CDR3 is TGTGCCAGCAGCGTCGCCGGGGGGGTAGATACGCAGTATTTT. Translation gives CASSVAGGVDTQYF.

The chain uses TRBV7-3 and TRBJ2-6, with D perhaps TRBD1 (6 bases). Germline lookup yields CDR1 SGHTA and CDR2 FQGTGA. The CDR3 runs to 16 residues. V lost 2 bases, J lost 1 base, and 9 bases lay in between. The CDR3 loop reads CASSLGGQSGANVLTF. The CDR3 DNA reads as TGTGCCAGCAGCTTAGGAGGACAGTCTGGGGCCAACGTCCTGACTTTC.

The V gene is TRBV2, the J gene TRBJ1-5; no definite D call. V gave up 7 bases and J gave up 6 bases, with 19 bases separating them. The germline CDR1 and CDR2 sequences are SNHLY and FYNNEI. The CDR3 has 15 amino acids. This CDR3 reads CASTLRASGGQPQHF. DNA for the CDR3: TGTGCCAGCACCCTGCGCGCGTCGGGTGGTCAGCCCCAGCATTTT. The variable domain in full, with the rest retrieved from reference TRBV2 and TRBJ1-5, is EPEVTQTPSHQVTQMGQEVILRCVPISNHLYFYWYRQILGQKVEFLVSFYNNEISEKSEIFDDQFSVERPDGSNFTLKIRSTKLEDSAMYFCASTLRASGGQPQHFGDGTRLSIL.

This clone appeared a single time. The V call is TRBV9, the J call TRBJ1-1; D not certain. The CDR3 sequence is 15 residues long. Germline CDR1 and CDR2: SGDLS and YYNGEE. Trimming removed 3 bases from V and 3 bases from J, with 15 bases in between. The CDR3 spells CASSGNRGMDTEAFF. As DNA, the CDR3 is TGTGCCAGCAGCGGAAATAGAGGGATGGACACTGAAGCTTTCTTT.

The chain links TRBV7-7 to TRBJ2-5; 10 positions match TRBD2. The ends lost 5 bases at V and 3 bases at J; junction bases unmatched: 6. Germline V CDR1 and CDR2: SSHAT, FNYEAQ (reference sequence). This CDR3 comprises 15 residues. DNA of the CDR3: TGTGCCAGCAGCATCGGGGGGACTAGCGAAGAGACCCAGTACTTC. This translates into CASSIGGTSEETQYF.